The TCR beta chain under discussion was sequenced for a study of cytomegalovirus exposure and HLA in healthy donors. Trimming pared 5 bases from V and 7 bases from J, leaving 23 bases between. The germline V gene encodes CDR1 SGHTA and CDR2 FQGNSA. The CDR3 sequence is 16 residues long. PCR employed 60 Vbeta and 13 Jbeta primers. Only in-frame clones appear in the TCRdb table, and some are missing; sequencing was by immunoSEQ multiplex PCR. This sample carries 150,000 to 200,000 clones, 80% of them seen once, and the ten largest clones take 9.5% to 10%. Sequenced material: PBMCs. V gene TRBV7-2 combines with J gene TRBJ2-5, with TRBD2 as a possible D gene (7 bases). This receptor was obtained from a man aged 18 to 35 in good health and CMV-seropositive. CDR3 protein: CASSQRAAGAIGTQYF. The CDR3 nucleotides read TGTGCCAGCAGCCAACGCGCTGCGGGGGCCATAGGGACCCAGTACTTC.